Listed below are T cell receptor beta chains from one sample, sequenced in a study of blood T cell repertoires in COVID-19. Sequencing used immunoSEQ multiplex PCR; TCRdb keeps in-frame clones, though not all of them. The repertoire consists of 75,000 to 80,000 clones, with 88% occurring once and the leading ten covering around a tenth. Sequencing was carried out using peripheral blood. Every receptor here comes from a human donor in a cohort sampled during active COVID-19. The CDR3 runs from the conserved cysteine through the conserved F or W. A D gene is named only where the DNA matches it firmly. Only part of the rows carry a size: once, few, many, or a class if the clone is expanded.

CDR3nt: TGTGCCAGCAGCCCCTGGGCAGAGAACACTGAAGCTTTCTTT
CDR3aa: CASSPWAENTEAFF
v_gene: TRBV5-6
d_gene: NA
j_gene: TRBJ1-1
abundance: NA

CDR3nt: TGTGCCAGCAGCTTATATGCAGGGGGGCCTAACTATGGCTACACCTTC
CDR3aa: CASSLYAGGPNYGYTF
v_gene: TRBV7-6
d_gene: TRBD1
j_gene: TRBJ1-2
abundance: NA

CDR3nt: TGTGCCAGCAGGGGTCAGGGGGCGACAGATACGCAGTATTTT
CDR3aa: CASRGQGATDTQYF
v_gene: TRBV9
d_gene: TRBD1
j_gene: TRBJ2-3
abundance: NA

CDR3nt: TGCGCCAGCAGCCAGGTAGTAGGGGGCTCCTACGAGCAGTACTTC
CDR3aa: CASSQVVGGSYEQYF
v_gene: TRBV4-1
d_gene: NA
j_gene: TRBJ2-7
abundance: NA

CDR3nt: TGTGCCAGTAGTATAGAGGGGGGACAGGGGGATGAAGCTTTCTTT
CDR3aa: CASSIEGGQGDEAFF
v_gene: TRBV19
d_gene: TRBD1
j_gene: TRBJ1-1
abundance: once

CDR3nt: TGTGCCAGCAGTTTACTTGAAGATTTTGAGGATACGCAGTATTTT
CDR3aa: CASSLLEDFEDTQYF
v_gene: TRBV28
d_gene: NA
j_gene: TRBJ2-3
abundance: NA

CDR3nt: TGCGCCAGCAGCTTGGCCACGGGACAGGAGCAGTTCTTC
CDR3aa: CASSLATGQEQFF
v_gene: TRBV5-1
d_gene: TRBD1
j_gene: TRBJ2-1
abundance: NA

CDR3nt: TGTGCCAGCAGCTTGGGGGACAACCGCGAGCAGTACTTC
CDR3aa: CASSLGDNREQYF
v_gene: TRBV5-4
d_gene: NA
j_gene: TRBJ2-7
abundance: NA

CDR3nt: TGTGCCAGCAGTTTGTCGGGTCGGGGAGAGACCCAGTACTTC
CDR3aa: CASSLSGRGETQYF
v_gene: TRBV27
d_gene: NA
j_gene: TRBJ2-5
abundance: NA

CDR3nt: TGTGCCAGCAGCGTAGAGCTGACTGGGGATACGCAGTATTTT
CDR3aa: CASSVELTGDTQYF
v_gene: TRBV9
d_gene: NA
j_gene: TRBJ2-3
abundance: NA

CDR3nt: TGTGCCAGCAGTCCCACCGGGACAGGGTTGAGGGCTTTCTTT
CDR3aa: CASSPTGTGLRAFF
v_gene: TRBV6-4
d_gene: TRBD1
j_gene: TRBJ1-1
abundance: large

CDR3nt: TGTGCCACCAGCAGAGATAGGGGGACTAGTTCACCCGGGGAGCAGTTCTTC
CDR3aa: CATSRDRGTSSPGEQFF
v_gene: TRBV15
d_gene: TRBD2
j_gene: TRBJ2-1
abundance: once

CDR3nt: TGTGCCATCAGCAGGTCACAGAACTCTGGAAACACCATATATTTT
CDR3aa: CAISRSQNSGNTIYF
v_gene: TRBV2
d_gene: NA
j_gene: TRBJ1-3
abundance: NA

CDR3nt: TGTGCCAGTAGCAGCCCTTTGGCGGGACGCCCGGAGACCCAGTACTTC
CDR3aa: CASSSPLAGRPETQYF
v_gene: TRBV19
d_gene: NA
j_gene: TRBJ2-5
abundance: NA

CDR3nt: TGTGCCAGCAGTTTATGGGGGGGTAGCGGGAGTCCTCAGTACTTC
CDR3aa: CASSLWGGSGSPQYF
v_gene: TRBV27
d_gene: TRBD2
j_gene: TRBJ2-7
abundance: NA

CDR3nt: TGTGCCAGCAGTGATTTTAGGGGGGGGAATGAAAAACTGTTTTTT
CDR3aa: CASSDFRGGNEKLFF
v_gene: TRBV2
d_gene: NA
j_gene: TRBJ1-4
abundance: NA

CDR3nt: TGTGCCAGCAGTGATACAGGGGGGATGTCCTCTGGCTACACCTTC
CDR3aa: CASSDTGGMSSGYTF
v_gene: TRBV6-1
d_gene: TRBD1
j_gene: TRBJ1-2
abundance: NA

CDR3nt: TGTGCCAGCACTTCCCGGGACTCCCACACTGAAGCTTTCTTT
CDR3aa: CASTSRDSHTEAFF
v_gene: TRBV6-5
d_gene: NA
j_gene: TRBJ1-1
abundance: NA

CDR3nt: TGTGCCAGCAGCAAAGCGTGGACAGGGCGGGCAGATCCCAATCAGCCCCAGCATTTT
CDR3aa: CASSKAWTGRADPNQPQHF
v_gene: TRBV21-1
d_gene: NA
j_gene: TRBJ1-5
abundance: NA

CDR3nt: TGTGCCAGCAGCCCGACGGGGAACTCTGGAAACACCATATATTTT
CDR3aa: CASSPTGNSGNTIYF
v_gene: TRBV6-5
d_gene: NA
j_gene: TRBJ1-3
abundance: NA

CDR3nt: TGCAGTGCTAGTATTTTTGGCAGGGCGACGGAGACCCAGTACTTC
CDR3aa: CSASIFGRATETQYF
v_gene: TRBV20-1
d_gene: NA
j_gene: TRBJ2-5
abundance: NA

CDR3nt: TGTGCCAGCAGCTTGGGGGACTACCAAGAGACCCAGTACTTC
CDR3aa: CASSLGDYQETQYF
v_gene: TRBV11-2
d_gene: NA
j_gene: TRBJ2-5
abundance: NA

CDR3nt: TGTGCTAGTGCCCTGACAGGGGGAACTGGGCAGTACTTC
CDR3aa: CASALTGGTGQYF
v_gene: TRBV12-5
d_gene: TRBD1
j_gene: TRBJ2-7
abundance: NA

CDR3nt: TGTGCCAGCAGTTTACGACTAGCGTCTCACAATGAGCAGTTCTTC
CDR3aa: CASSLRLASHNEQFF
v_gene: TRBV28
d_gene: TRBD2
j_gene: TRBJ2-1
abundance: NA

CDR3nt: TGTGCCAGCAGCCCCCTGGGGGACTTGAACACTGAAGCTTTCTTT
CDR3aa: CASSPLGDLNTEAFF
v_gene: TRBV16
d_gene: NA
j_gene: TRBJ1-1
abundance: NA

CDR3nt: TGTGCCAGTAGTATAGGGAGGACTAGCGGGAGCACAGATACGCAGTATTTT
CDR3aa: CASSIGRTSGSTDTQYF
v_gene: TRBV19
d_gene: TRBD2
j_gene: TRBJ2-3
abundance: NA

CDR3nt: TGTGCCAGCAGTCCAAGAGGCGGCCTAGCGGCAAACACCGGGGAGCTGTTTTTT
CDR3aa: CASSPRGGLAANTGELFF
v_gene: TRBV7-8
d_gene: TRBD2
j_gene: TRBJ2-2
abundance: NA

CDR3nt: TGTGCCAGCAGTAAAACAGAAAACCAAGAGACCCAGTACTTC
CDR3aa: CASSKTENQETQYF
v_gene: TRBV5-4
d_gene: NA
j_gene: TRBJ2-5
abundance: NA

CDR3nt: TGTGCCAGCAGACCGGGGACAGAGGCTGGGGCCCTCCACTTT
CDR3aa: CASRPGTEAGALHF
v_gene: TRBV6-5
d_gene: TRBD1
j_gene: TRBJ1-6
abundance: few

CDR3nt: TGTGCCAGCAGCCAAGAAGGGGCTCGAGATTACAATGAGCAGTTCTTC
CDR3aa: CASSQEGARDYNEQFF
v_gene: TRBV14
d_gene: NA
j_gene: TRBJ2-1
abundance: few

CDR3nt: TGTGCCAGCAGCCCTCTAGAGCTGGGCACTGAAGCTTTCTTT
CDR3aa: CASSPLELGTEAFF
v_gene: TRBV4-2
d_gene: NA
j_gene: TRBJ1-1
abundance: NA

CDR3nt: TGCGCCAGCAGCCCAGGACTAGCGGAAGAGACCCAGTACTTC
CDR3aa: CASSPGLAEETQYF
v_gene: TRBV5-1
d_gene: TRBD2
j_gene: TRBJ2-5
abundance: NA

CDR3nt: TGTGCCACCAGGAAGGGTCAGGACTGGCAGGACAATGAGCAGTTCTTC
CDR3aa: CATRKGQDWQDNEQFF
v_gene: TRBV15
d_gene: NA
j_gene: TRBJ2-1
abundance: once

CDR3nt: TGTGCCAGCCGGGAGACAGGGGCGGGTTATGGCTACACCTTC
CDR3aa: CASRETGAGYGYTF
v_gene: TRBV6-5
d_gene: TRBD1
j_gene: TRBJ1-2
abundance: once

CDR3nt: TGTGCCAGCAGTCCTGACAGGGGTTCGGCAGCTTTCTTT
CDR3aa: CASSPDRGSAAFF
v_gene: TRBV6-5
d_gene: TRBD1
j_gene: TRBJ1-1
abundance: NA

CDR3nt: TGTGCCAGCAGCCCTGGGACAGGACAGTTCTTC
CDR3aa: CASSPGTGQFF
v_gene: TRBV7-6
d_gene: TRBD1
j_gene: TRBJ2-1
abundance: NA

CDR3nt: TGTGCCAGCAGTTTTAGCAGGACAGGGAAGACTGAAGCTTTCTTT
CDR3aa: CASSFSRTGKTEAFF
v_gene: TRBV28
d_gene: TRBD1
j_gene: TRBJ1-1
abundance: NA

CDR3nt: TGTGCCAGCAGCCTGAAAGGACTCAGCACGATTTCCGAGACCCAGTACTTC
CDR3aa: CASSLKGLSTISETQYF
v_gene: TRBV7-2
d_gene: NA
j_gene: TRBJ2-5
abundance: NA

CDR3nt: TGTGCCAGCACGACCGGTGGGGGGGACTCCTACGAGCAGTACTTC
CDR3aa: CASTTGGGDSYEQYF
v_gene: TRBV28
d_gene: TRBD2
j_gene: TRBJ2-7
abundance: NA

CDR3nt: TGTGCCACCAGTGATCACACGGGACAGATATTCTACGAGCAGTACTTC
CDR3aa: CATSDHTGQIFYEQYF
v_gene: TRBV24-1
d_gene: TRBD1
j_gene: TRBJ2-7
abundance: NA

CDR3nt: TGTGCCATCCGCCGAGGTCCCGAGAACAATGAGCAGTTCTTC
CDR3aa: CAIRRGPENNEQFF
v_gene: TRBV10-3
d_gene: NA
j_gene: TRBJ2-1
abundance: NA

CDR3nt: TGCGCCAGCAGCTTGCGGCGGTACACTGAAGCTTTCTTT
CDR3aa: CASSLRRYTEAFF
v_gene: TRBV5-1
d_gene: NA
j_gene: TRBJ1-1
abundance: NA

CDR3nt: TGTGCCAGCAAGGCGCGAGGGTACAATGAGCAGTTCTTC
CDR3aa: CASKARGYNEQFF
v_gene: TRBV6-5
d_gene: NA
j_gene: TRBJ2-1
abundance: NA

CDR3nt: TGTGCCAGCGCAACGCGCACAGGGGTGAACACTGAAGCTTTCTTT
CDR3aa: CASATRTGVNTEAFF
v_gene: TRBV27
d_gene: TRBD1
j_gene: TRBJ1-1
abundance: NA

CDR3nt: TGTGCCAGCAAGACGGGACAGGCCTACGAGCAGTACTTC
CDR3aa: CASKTGQAYEQYF
v_gene: TRBV11-2
d_gene: TRBD1
j_gene: TRBJ2-7
abundance: NA

CDR3nt: TGTGCCAGCAGCACCGGTCGACTAGCGGAGTCCGATGAGCAGTTCTTC
CDR3aa: CASSTGRLAESDEQFF
v_gene: TRBV11-3
d_gene: TRBD2
j_gene: TRBJ2-1
abundance: NA

CDR3nt: TGTGCCAGCAGCCAGACTAGCGGGAGCTCCTACAATGAGCAGTTCTTC
CDR3aa: CASSQTSGSSYNEQFF
v_gene: TRBV16
d_gene: TRBD2
j_gene: TRBJ2-1
abundance: NA

CDR3nt: TGTGCCAGCAGCCAAGGGACTAGCGGGACAGATACGCAGTATTTT
CDR3aa: CASSQGTSGTDTQYF
v_gene: TRBV5-4
d_gene: TRBD2
j_gene: TRBJ2-3
abundance: NA

CDR3nt: TGCGCCAGCAGCTTAGAACCCGGGACACCTAGCACAGATACGCAGTATTTT
CDR3aa: CASSLEPGTPSTDTQYF
v_gene: TRBV5-1
d_gene: NA
j_gene: TRBJ2-3
abundance: once